The 28 T cell receptor beta chains listed next were all sequenced from one sample in a study of T cell repertoires in cytomegalovirus infection. TCRdb reanalysed the reads using MiXCR and keeps one entry per CDR3 protein. The table shows about a million distinct CDR3 sequences, with around 30% occurring only once. These receptors' targets are unknown. This specimen consisted of cultured CD8+ T cells from PBMCs, obtained from culture after CMV antigen stimulation. Receptor source: a human donor in good health (CMV status not recorded). Some clones in this sample may be carry-over from other donors' samples.

The V gene is TRBV6-5, the J gene TRBJ1-3, with D perhaps TRBD1 (6 bases). The V end was cut by 7 bases, the J end by 1 base, with 14 bases between. This CDR3 has 15 amino acids. Germline values: CDR1 MNHEY, CDR2 SVGAGI. CDR3 loop: CASKGGILSGNTIYF. The DNA for the CDR3 is TGTGCCAGCAAAGGGGGGATTTTGTCTGGAAACACCATATATTTT.

The chain couples TRBV6-2 or TRBV6-3 to TRBJ2-7; D possibly uses TRBD1 or TRBD2 (5 bases each). Germline CDR1 is MNHEY and CDR2 is SVGEGT. V lost 2 bases and J lost 6, with 5 bases in between. The CDR3 has 11 residues. The CDR3 DNA is TGTGCCAGCAGTTACGGGACCGAGCAGTACGTC. It encodes CASSYGTEQYV.

The chain combines TRBV7-9 with TRBJ2-5; 8 bases map to TRBD1. With V trimmed by 5 bases and J by 0 bases, 8 bases remained unmatched. The CDR3 contains 16 residues. Germline loops: CDR1 SEHNR, CDR2 FQNEAQ (reference sequence). CDR3 residues: CASSLKDRVYQETQYF. The DNA for the CDR3 is TGTGCCAGCAGCCTCAAGGACAGGGTCTACCAAGAGACCCAGTACTTC. Full variable domain (remainder filled in from reference TRBV7-9 and TRBJ2-5): DTGVSQNPRHKITKRGQNVTFRCDPISEHNRLYWYRQTLGQGPEFLTYFQNEAQLEKSRLLSDRFSAERPKGSFSTLEIQRTEQGDSAMYLCASSLKDRVYQETQYFGPGTRLLVL.

V and J are TRBV6-6 and TRBJ2-3; TRBD1 aligns across 11 bases. CDR3 size: 14 residues. V trimming: 11 bases; J trimming: 6 bases; junction bases outside the gene matches: 10. Germline V lookup: CDR1 MNHNY, CDR2 SVGAGI (reference sequence). The DNA for the CDR3 is TGTGCCTCTCAGAAGGGACAGGGGGACGATACGCAGTATTTT. This gives the protein CASQKGQGDDTQYF.

Worth noting for this clonotype: This clone may be a read error of a much larger clone one base away. The conserved final phenylalanine or tryptophan is absent from the CDR3, which likely points to a read error. V usage is TRBV7-9 and J usage is TRBJ1-5; D is possibly TRBD1 (5 bases). V was pared by 5 bases and J by 4 bases, with 36 bases between. This CDR3 has 22 residues. The germline V gene has CDR1 SEHNR and CDR2 FQNEAQ (reference sequence). CDR3 protein: CASSPGDIRGLVHKPLNQPQHL. The CDR3 nucleotides are TGTGCCAGCAGCCCAGGTGATATCCGGGGCTTAGTCCACAAACCGCTTAATCAGCCCCAGCATTTA.

This clonotype was recorded at least ten times. V and J are TRBV6-2 or TRBV6-3 and TRBJ2-6; D gene ambiguous. Germline V lookup: CDR1 MNHEY, CDR2 SVGEGT. The CDR3 runs to 13 residues. Trimming took 9 bases from V and 2 from J, leaving 8 bases between them. CDR3 coding DNA: TGTGCCAGTGACGCCACTGGGGCCAACGTCCTGACTTTC. Residues: CASDATGANVLTF.

A word on this clonotype: One end of the junction does not line up with germline, which may come from a read error. The chain couples TRBV2 to TRBJ2-6; 10 bases line up with TRBD1. This CDR3 spans 18 amino acids. Germline lookup yields CDR1 SNHLY and CDR2 FYNNEI. CDR3 sequence (DNA): TGTGCCAGCTTGGTCGAGGACAGGGGGTTGGCTGGGACCAACGTCCTGACTTTC. It is translated as CASLVEDRGLAGTNVLTF. Full variable domain (rest looked up from reference TRBV2 and TRBJ2-6): EPEVTQTPSHQVTQMGQEVILRCVPISNHLYFYWYRQILGQKVEFLVSFYNNEISEKSEIFDDQFSVERPDGSNFTLKIRSTKLEDSAMYFCASLVEDRGLAGTNVLTFGAGSRLTVL.

This clonotype was counted many times. The rearrangement links TRBV7-2 to TRBJ2-7, with D unclear. V was shortened by 1 base and J by 4 bases, with 8 bases between the two germline ends. This CDR3 is built from 13 residues. Germline values: CDR1 SGHTA, CDR2 FQGNSA. CDR3 nucleotide sequence: TGTGCCAGCAGCTTAGAAGCCCCTTACGAGCAGTACGTC. This sequence encodes CASSLEAPYEQYV.

In DNA form, the CDR3 reads TGTGCCAGCAGTTTATTTGGGCGAGAAGTTTTCAATCAGCCCCAGCATTTT. Its translation: CASSLFGREVFNQPQHF. The chain combines TRBV28 with TRBJ1-5; D is ambiguous. The germline V gene has CDR1 MDHEN and CDR2 SYDVKM. CDR3 length equals 17 residues. Trimming pared 1 base from V and 3 bases from J, leaving 16 bases between.

In its sample, this clonotype was seen a few times. The chain employs TRBV11-1 and TRBJ2-6; unclear D gene. V was shortened by 4 bases and J by 0 bases, with 7 bases between the two germline ends. The germline gives CDR1 SGHAT, CDR2 FQDESV (reference sequence). The CDR3 contains 15 residues. The CDR3 is CASSSPPSGANVLTF. The CDR3 coding sequence is TGTGCCAGCAGCTCCCCCCCCTCTGGGGCCAACGTCCTGACTTTC.

The V gene is TRBV6-1, the J gene TRBJ2-7; perhaps D is TRBD1 or TRBD2 (5 bases each). The V gene lost 5 bases and the J gene lost 5 bases, with 10 bases spanning the gap. There are 12 residues in the CDR3. Germline CDR1 MNHNS, CDR2 SASEGT. The CDR3 sequence: CASSQGDDEQYF. The CDR3 region has the DNA TGTGCCAGCAGTCAAGGGGACGACGAGCAGTACTTC.

This clonotype was recorded a few times. The genes are TRBV12-3 or TRBV12-4 and TRBJ1-1, with D perhaps matching TRBD1 (5 bases). CDR3 length equals 17 residues. Deletions cut 1 base from V and 3 bases from J, with 18 bases between. For the CDR3, the DNA is TGTGCCAGCAGTTTAGGGCAGGGAAGGCTTGCGGACACTGAAGCTTTCTTT. Translating it yields CASSLGQGRLADTEAFF.

The table lists this clonotype with many counts. The chain recombines TRBV12-3 or TRBV12-4 with TRBJ1-1; D unresolved. V was shortened by 3 bases and J by 2 bases, with 7 bases between the two germline ends. The CDR3 is made up of 13 amino acids. Written as DNA, the CDR3 is TGTGCCAGCAGTTTGGCAGATAACACTGAAGCTTTCTTT. It specifies CASSLADNTEAFF.

The V gene is TRBV7-9, the J gene TRBJ2-1; D tentatively fits TRBD1 or TRBD2 (5 bases each). The V gene lost 4 bases and the J gene lost 6 bases, with 7 bases spanning the gap. The CDR3 length is 12 residues. From germline, CDR1 is SEHNR and CDR2 FQNEAQ (reference sequence). The CDR3 protein is CASSWDRNEQFF. Here the CDR3 DNA reads TGTGCCAGCAGCTGGGACCGCAATGAGCAGTTCTTC.

The chain couples TRBV7-6 to TRBJ2-3, with D unclear. The CDR3 loop spans 15 amino acids. V lost 0 bases to trimming and J lost 2 bases, with 9 bases between them. In germline, CDR1 is SGHVS, CDR2 FNYEAQ. CDR3: CASSLADWNTDTQYF. The CDR3 coding sequence is TGTGCCAGCAGCTTAGCCGATTGGAACACAGATACGCAGTATTTT.

The chain recombines TRBV10-3 with TRBJ2-3; D uncertain. This CDR3 comprises 12 residues. The germline gives CDR1 ENHRY, CDR2 SYGVKD. V was clipped by 4 bases and J by 5 bases, with 7 bases between them. The DNA of the CDR3 is TGTGCCATCAGTGGGGTATTAGATACGCAGTATTTT. Its protein is CAISGVLDTQYF.

The chain couples TRBV24-1 to TRBJ1-3; TRBD1 might be the D (5 bases). This CDR3 is 14 amino acids long. The germline V gene has CDR1 KGHDR and CDR2 SFDVKD. The germline V and J ends were trimmed by 3 bases and 4 bases, with 9 bases remaining between them. The CDR3 region is CATSDQGAGNTIYF. The CDR3 DNA reads as TGTGCCACCAGTGATCAGGGCGCGGGAAACACCATATATTTT.

The table lists this clonotype with a few counts. The rearrangement uses TRBV27 and TRBJ2-3; TRBD2 matches 8 bases. The J segment lost 7 bases and the V segment lost 10 bases, leaving 10 bases of the junction unmatched. Germline lookup yields CDR1 MNHEY and CDR2 SMNVEV (reference sequence). The CDR3 covers 13 residues. As DNA, the CDR3 is TGTGCCACCTGGGGCGGGGGGCTGTATACGCAGTATTTT. It is translated as CATWGGGLYTQYF.

This clonotype was seen ten or more times. The chain is built from TRBV7-9 and TRBJ1-5; D might be TRBD1 (5 bases). V was trimmed by 5 bases and J by 2 bases, leaving 25 bases between them. CDR1 SEHNR and CDR2 FQNEAQ come from the germline V gene (reference sequence). The CDR3 consists of 19 residues. The CDR3 spells CASSEIPGTTPGGNQPQHF. The CDR3 nucleotides are TGTGCCAGCAGCGAAATTCCGGGGACGACCCCCGGAGGCAATCAGCCCCAGCATTTT. Full variable domain (remainder filled in from reference TRBV7-9 and TRBJ1-5): DTGVSQNPRHKITKRGQNVTFRCDPISEHNRLYWYRQTLGQGPEFLTYFQNEAQLEKSRLLSDRFSAERPKGSFSTLEIQRTEQGDSAMYLCASSEIPGTTPGGNQPQHFGDGTRLSIL.

About this clonotype itself: Being one base from a much bigger clone, this may be a read error. V gene TRBV6-6 combines with J gene TRBJ2-2, with no clear D. Looked up from germline, CDR1 is MNHNY and CDR2 is SVGAGI (reference sequence). The CDR3 length is 11 residues. The CDR3 loop is CAGSDTGELFF. As DNA, the CDR3 is TGTGCCGGCAGTGACACCGGGGAGCTGTTTTTT.

This rearrangement joins TRBV7-9 to TRBJ2-5, with D uncertain. This CDR3 is 14 amino acids long. In germline, CDR1 is SEHNR, CDR2 FQNEAQ (reference sequence). V was shortened by 3 bases and J by 2 bases, with 10 bases between the two germline ends. The CDR3 protein is CASSFFGRQETQYF. CDR3 coding DNA: TGTGCCAGCAGCTTCTTCGGAAGGCAAGAGACCCAGTACTTC.

This clonotype was seen repeatedly, ten times or more. The rearrangement joins TRBV7-6 to TRBJ2-7; weak D call: TRBD1 (6 bases). Germline V gene lookup returns CDR1 SGHVS and CDR2 FNYEAQ. Trimming removed 4 bases from V and 6 bases from J, with 19 bases in between. The CDR3 is 15 residues long. The CDR3 is CASSSENRDKGEQYF. The CDR3 DNA reads as TGTGCCAGCAGCTCTGAAAACCGGGACAAAGGCGAGCAGTACTTC.

This clonotype was counted a few times. The chain couples TRBV6-2 or TRBV6-3 to TRBJ1-5; D is ambiguous. The CDR3 spans 18 residues. The germline V gene has CDR1 MNHEY and CDR2 SVGEGT. V lost 2 bases and J 0 bases, leaving 17 bases between the germline ends. CDR3 DNA sequence: TGTGCCAGCAGTTACAGGAGGCGCGGTGAAAATAGCAATCAGCCCCAGCATTTT. Translating gives CASSYRRRGENSNQPQHF.

This clonotype occurred a few times. The V gene is TRBV2, the J gene TRBJ2-1; maybe TRBD2 (7 bases). The germline V and J ends were trimmed by 8 bases and 15 bases, with 20 bases remaining between them. Germline loops: CDR1 SNHLY, CDR2 FYNNEI. The CDR3 is 12 residues long. The CDR3 DNA follows: TGTGCCAGCCTAGGGGGGGGGCCCCTGGCGTTCTTC. This sequence encodes CASLGGGPLAFF. Full variable domain (outside the CDR3, taken from reference TRBV2 and TRBJ2-1): EPEVTQTPSHQVTQMGQEVILRCVPISNHLYFYWYRQILGQKVEFLVSFYNNEISEKSEIFDDQFSVERPDGSNFTLKIRSTKLEDSAMYFCASLGGGPLAFFGPGTRLTVL.

The J gene is TRBJ2-2, the V gene TRBV24-1, with no clear D. The V gene lost 1 base and the J gene lost 1 base, with 12 bases spanning the gap. In germline, CDR1 is KGHDR, CDR2 SFDVKD. The CDR3 loop spans 17 amino acids. CDR3 loop: CATSDLFSGENTGELFF. The CDR3 DNA reads as TGTGCCACCAGTGATTTATTCTCTGGAGAGAACACCGGGGAGCTGTTTTTT.

The sample holds many counts of this clonotype. The chain is built from TRBV12-3 or TRBV12-4 and TRBJ2-2, with 7 bases that match TRBD1. The CDR3 loop spans 15 amino acids. J lost 7 bases, V lost 2 bases, and 7 bases had no gene match. CDR3 amino acids: CASSLPTGVFGELFF. CDR3 bases: TGTGCCAGCAGTTTACCAACAGGGGTGTTCGGGGAGCTGTTTTTT.

The sample holds a few counts of this clonotype. The genes are TRBV19 and TRBJ1-6; D is unresolved. The V gene lost 0 bases and the J gene lost 6 bases, with 9 bases spanning the gap. Per germline, CDR1 LNHDA and CDR2 SQIVND (reference sequence). The CDR3 contains 15 residues. The CDR3 reads CASSIEGWGNSPLHF. The CDR3 DNA reads as TGTGCCAGTAGTATAGAGGGGTGGGGTAATTCACCCCTCCACTTT.

This clonotype was detected ten times or more. The chain employs TRBV7-8 and TRBJ1-6; no reliable D call. Germline CDR1 and CDR2: SGHVS and FQNEAQ. The V gene lost 4 bases and the J gene lost 3 bases, with 13 bases spanning the gap. The CDR3 runs to 16 residues. The CDR3 region has the DNA TGTGCCAGCAGCTCGGCCTTGTCCCTCTATAATTCACCCCTCCACTTT. This sequence encodes CASSSALSLYNSPLHF.